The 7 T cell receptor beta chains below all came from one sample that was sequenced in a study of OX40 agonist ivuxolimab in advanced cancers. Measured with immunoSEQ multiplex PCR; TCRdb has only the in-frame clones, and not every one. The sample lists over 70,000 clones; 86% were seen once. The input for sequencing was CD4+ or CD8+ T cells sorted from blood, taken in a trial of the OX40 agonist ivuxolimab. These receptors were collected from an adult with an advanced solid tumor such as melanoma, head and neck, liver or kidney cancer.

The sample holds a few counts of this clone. DNA for the CDR3: TGTGCCAGCAGCTTAGATCAGGGGGGGACTGAAGCTTTCTTT. Protein product: CASSLDQGGTEAFF. J is TRBJ1-1 and V is TRBV11-2; 7 bases fit TRBD1. The J segment lost 5 bases and the V segment lost 0 bases, leaving 3 bases of the junction unmatched. CDR3 length equals 14 residues. Germline CDR1 reads SGHAT; CDR2 reads FQNNGV.

This chain's CDR3 is CASSPGLASTDTQYF. The CDR3 nucleotides are TGTGCCAGTAGTCCAGGACTAGCGAGCACAGATACGCAGTATTTT. The rearrangement joins TRBV19 to TRBJ2-3; TRBD2 aligns across 9 bases. From germline, CDR1 is LNHDA and CDR2 SQIVND (reference sequence). The junction had 3 bases not matched to a gene; V was cut back by 5 bases and J by 0 bases. CDR3 length: 15 residues.

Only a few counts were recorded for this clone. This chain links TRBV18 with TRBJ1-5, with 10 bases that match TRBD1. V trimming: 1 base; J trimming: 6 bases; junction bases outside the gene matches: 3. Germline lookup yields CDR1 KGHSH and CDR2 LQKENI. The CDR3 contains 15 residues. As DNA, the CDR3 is TGTGCCAGCTCACCACAGGGACAGGGGCGTCAGCCCCAGCATTTT. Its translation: CASSPQGQGRQPQHF.

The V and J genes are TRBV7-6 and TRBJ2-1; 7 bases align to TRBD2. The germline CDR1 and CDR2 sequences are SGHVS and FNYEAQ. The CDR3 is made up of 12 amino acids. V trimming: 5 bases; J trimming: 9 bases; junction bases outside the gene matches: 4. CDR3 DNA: TGTGCCAGCAGCCTGGGGAGGGGTGAGCAGTTCTTC. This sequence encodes CASSLGRGEQFF.

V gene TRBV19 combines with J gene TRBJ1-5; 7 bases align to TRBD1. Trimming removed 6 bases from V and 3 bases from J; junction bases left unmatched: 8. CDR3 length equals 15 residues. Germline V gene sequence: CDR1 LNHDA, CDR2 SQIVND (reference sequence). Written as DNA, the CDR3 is TGTGCCAGTAGATTTTCAGGGGGTAACAATCAGCCCCAGCATTTT. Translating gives CASRFSGGNNQPQHF.

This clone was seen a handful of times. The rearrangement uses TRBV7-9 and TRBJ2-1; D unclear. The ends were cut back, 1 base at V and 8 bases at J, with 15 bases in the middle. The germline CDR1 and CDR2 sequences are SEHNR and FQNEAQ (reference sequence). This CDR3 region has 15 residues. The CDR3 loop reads CASSLVMRSGDEQFF. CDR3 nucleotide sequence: TGTGCCAGCAGCTTAGTGATGCGGTCCGGCGATGAGCAGTTCTTC. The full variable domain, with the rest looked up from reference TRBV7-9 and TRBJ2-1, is DTGVSQNPRHKITKRGQNVTFRCDPISEHNRLYWYRQTLGQGPEFLTYFQNEAQLEKSRLLSDRFSAERPKGSFSTLEIQRTEQGDSAMYLCASSLVMRSGDEQFFGPGTRLTVL.

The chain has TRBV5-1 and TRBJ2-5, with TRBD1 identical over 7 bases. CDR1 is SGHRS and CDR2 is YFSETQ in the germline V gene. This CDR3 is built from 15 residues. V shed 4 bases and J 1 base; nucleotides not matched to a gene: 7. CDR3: CASSPQPGGQETQYF. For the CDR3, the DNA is TGCGCCAGCAGCCCCCAGCCAGGGGGCCAAGAGACCCAGTACTTC.